This T cell receptor beta chain was recorded in a study of Ad26.COV2.S vaccination and SARS-CoV-2 variants. Study-level background: Participants got Ad26.COV2.S intramuscularly, once or twice 56 days apart. Study results and limitations: There was reportedly substantial breadth in spike-specific CD8+ and CD4+ T cell responses after vaccination.

Turning to this clone: The target antigen is unknown.

The treatment is: some 20 received Ad26.COV2.S at low or high dose, single or two shots; about 5 received placebo; per-sample allocation not given. The samples date from day 63 after the first vaccine or placebo injection. An Ad26 vector expressing Wuhan-strain SARS-CoV-2 spike constituted the vaccine. The germline gives CDR1 ENHRY, CDR2 SYGVKD. Trimming cost V 5 bases and J 7 bases, with 20 bases left between them. The CDR3 has 16 amino acids. TCRdb's table, derived via immunoSEQ multiplex PCR, lists solely in-frame clones and lacks some. Among hundreds of thousands of clones listed, roughly 90% were seen once.

This TCR was sampled from a person between 18 and 65 years old who received the Ad26.COV2.S COVID-19 vaccine or a placebo. The chain employs TRBV10-3 and TRBJ2-2, with D perhaps given as TRBD1 or TRBD2 (5 bases each). Sequencing was performed on peripheral blood, taken in a trial of Ad26.COV2.S vaccine versus placebo. CDR3 loop: CAISHVGTRLIGELFF. In nucleotides, the CDR3 is TGTGCCATCAGTCATGTCGGGACCAGGCTCATCGGGGAGCTGTTTTTT.